This record covers a single T cell receptor beta chain. Its antigen is undetermined. Sequencing used immunoSEQ multiplex PCR; TCRdb keeps in-frame clones, though not all of them. The sample has about 170,000 clones; approximately 87% are singletons. Among the approximately 130 subjects of the validation cohort, separate from the 666-subject first cohort, were the donors. Germline lookup yields CDR1 SGHDT and CDR2 YYEEEE. This CDR3 has 17 residues. With V trimmed by 1 base and J by 4 bases, 9 bases remained unmatched. The data stem from a study of cytomegalovirus exposure and HLA in healthy donors. About the study: The 650 to 850 first-cohort repertoires and the roughly 120 validation repertoires shared the same platform, a later analysis reported.

Study-wide points: A few CMV-associated chains proved CMV antigen-specific in vitro. Among TCR sequences, most were rare, though some public TCRs appeared in many donors.

This sequence was found in a woman aged 30 to 39 in good health and CMV-seronegative. Sequenced: PBMCs. The genes are TRBV5-6 and TRBJ2-3; 10 bases line up with TRBD2. The CDR3 is CASSLLSGGALPDTQYF. The DNA for the CDR3 is TGTGCCAGCAGCTTGTTGAGCGGGGGGGCCCTACCAGATACGCAGTATTTT.